Detailed here is one T cell receptor beta chain. This sample stems from a study of blood T cell repertoires in COVID-19. Whole-study context: Both acute and convalescent COVID-19 samples were obtained from the United States, Italy and Spain. In each case, the material was cDNA or gDNA derived from T cells, B-cell-depleted T cells, or PBMCs.

In the original analysis: Estimated nucleated cell counts came from reference gene primer amplification. This table comes from immunoSEQ multiplex PCR, and its TCRdb copy is limited to in-frame clones, with some not included. The V and J calls and clone size come from that table; D and trimming were worked out from the DNA. The profile shows roughly 150,000 clones, 76% of them singletons. The CDR3 runs to 14 residues. The germline CDR1 and CDR2 sequences are SGHRS and YFSETQ. Unmatched junction bases numbered 3, after V lost 4 bases and J lost 6 bases. Sequencing used peripheral blood. The chain couples TRBV5-1 to TRBJ2-2; 10 nucleotides line up with TRBD1. The sequence came from a woman of 80 years or more with acute or convalescent COVID-19. This CDR3 reads CASSVGQGSGELFF. The CDR3 DNA is TGCGCCAGCAGCGTGGGACAGGGGTCCGGGGAGCTGTTTTTT.